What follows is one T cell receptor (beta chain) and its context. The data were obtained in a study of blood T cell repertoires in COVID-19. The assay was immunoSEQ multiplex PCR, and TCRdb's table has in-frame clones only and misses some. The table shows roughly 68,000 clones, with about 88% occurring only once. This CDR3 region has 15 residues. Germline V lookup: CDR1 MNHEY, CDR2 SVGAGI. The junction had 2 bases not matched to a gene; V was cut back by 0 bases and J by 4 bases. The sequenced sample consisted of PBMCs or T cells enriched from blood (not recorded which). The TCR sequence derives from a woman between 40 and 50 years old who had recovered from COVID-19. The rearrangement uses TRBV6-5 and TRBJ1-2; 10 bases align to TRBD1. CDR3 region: CASSYSGTGAYGYTF. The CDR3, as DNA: TGTGCCAGCAGTTACTCGGGGACAGGGGCCTATGGCTACACCTTC.